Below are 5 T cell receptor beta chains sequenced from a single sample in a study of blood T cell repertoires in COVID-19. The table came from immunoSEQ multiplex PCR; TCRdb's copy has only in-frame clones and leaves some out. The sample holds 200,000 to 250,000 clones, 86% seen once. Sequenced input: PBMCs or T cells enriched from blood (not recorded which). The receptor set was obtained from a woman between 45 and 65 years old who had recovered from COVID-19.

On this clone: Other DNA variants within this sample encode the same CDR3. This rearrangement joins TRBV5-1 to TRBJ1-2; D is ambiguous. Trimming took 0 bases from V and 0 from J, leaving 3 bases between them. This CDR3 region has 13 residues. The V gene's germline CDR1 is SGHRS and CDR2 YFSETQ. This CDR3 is CASSLGANYGYTF. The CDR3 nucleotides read TGCGCCAGCAGCTTGGGCGCTAACTATGGCTACACCTTC.

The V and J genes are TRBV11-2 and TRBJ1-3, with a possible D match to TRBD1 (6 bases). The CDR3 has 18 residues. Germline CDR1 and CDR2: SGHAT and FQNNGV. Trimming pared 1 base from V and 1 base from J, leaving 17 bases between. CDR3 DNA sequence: TGTGCCAGCAGCTTAGCATACCGGCAGGGGAATTCTGGAAACACCATATATTTT. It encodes CASSLAYRQGNSGNTIYF.

The CDR3 coding sequence is TGTGCCAGCAGTACACAGGGGTACGAGCAGTACTTC. Encoded protein: CASSTQGYEQYF. The chain combines TRBV2 with TRBJ2-7, with 7 bases aligning to TRBD1. Germline V gene lookup returns CDR1 SNHLY and CDR2 FYNNEI. The trim removed 5 bases at V and 4 bases at J, leaving 2 bases unmatched. CDR3 length: 12 amino acids.

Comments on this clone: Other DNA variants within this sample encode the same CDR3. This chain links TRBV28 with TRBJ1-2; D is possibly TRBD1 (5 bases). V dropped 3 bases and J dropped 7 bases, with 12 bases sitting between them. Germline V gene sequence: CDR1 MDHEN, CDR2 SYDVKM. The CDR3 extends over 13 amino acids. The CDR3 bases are TGTGCCAGCAGTTTGGGCTCTAGGGGTGGCTACACCTTC. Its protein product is CASSLGSRGGYTF.

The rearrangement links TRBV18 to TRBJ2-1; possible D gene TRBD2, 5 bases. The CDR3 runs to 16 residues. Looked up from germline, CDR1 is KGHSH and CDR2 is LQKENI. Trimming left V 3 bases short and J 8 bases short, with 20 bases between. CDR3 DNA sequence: TGTGCCAGCTCACCGGACCTCATCCTAGCCCACGATGAGCAGTTCTTC. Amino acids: CASSPDLILAHDEQFF.